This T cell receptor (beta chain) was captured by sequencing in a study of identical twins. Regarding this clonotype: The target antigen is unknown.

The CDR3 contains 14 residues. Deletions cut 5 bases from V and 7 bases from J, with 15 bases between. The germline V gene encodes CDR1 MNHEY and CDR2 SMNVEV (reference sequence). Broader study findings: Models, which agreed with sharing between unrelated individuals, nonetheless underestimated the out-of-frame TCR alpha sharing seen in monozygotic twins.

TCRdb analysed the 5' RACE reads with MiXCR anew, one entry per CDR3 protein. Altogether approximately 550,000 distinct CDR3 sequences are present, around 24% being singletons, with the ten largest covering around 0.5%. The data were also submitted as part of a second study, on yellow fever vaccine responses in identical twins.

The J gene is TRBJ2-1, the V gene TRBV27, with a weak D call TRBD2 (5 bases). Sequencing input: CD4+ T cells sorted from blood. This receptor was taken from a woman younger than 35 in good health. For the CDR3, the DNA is TGTGCCAGCAGTCCTACCCGGAGGTTGAATGAGCAGTTCTTC. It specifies CASSPTRRLNEQFF.